The next 26 T cell receptor beta chains were all read from a single sample in a study of T-cell reconstitution after alpha-beta-depleted transplantation in children. This sample's TCRbeta library carried unique molecular identifier barcodes. TCRdb reanalysed the PCR reads using MiXCR and keeps one entry per CDR3 protein. This sample has roughly 300,000 distinct CDR3 sequences, with 11% found just once. Source: peripheral blood, taken 180 days after TCRalphabeta/CD19-depleted stem cell transplant. The source of these receptors is a male patient aged 2-15 years who had a stem cell transplant for chronic granulomatous disease, so the T cells may come from the graft donor.

This clonotype was picked up many times. The chain is built from TRBV28 and TRBJ2-7, with 14 bases matching TRBD2. This CDR3 has 16 residues. CDR1 is MDHEN, CDR2 SYDVKM, per germline. The V segment lost 5 bases and the J segment 4 bases; nucleotides outside the gene matches: 7. CDR3 nucleotides: TGTGCCAGCAGTAAGACTAGCGGGAGGGTATGGTACGAGCAGTACTTC. Translating it yields CASSKTSGRVWYEQYF. The entire variable domain, with the rest obtained from reference TRBV28 and TRBJ2-7, is as follows: DVKVTQSSRYLVKRTGEKVFLECVQDMDHENMFWYRQDPGLGLRLIYFSYDVKMKEKGDIPEGYSVSREKKERFSLILESASTNQTSMYLCASSKTSGRVWYEQYFGPGTRLTVT.

This clonotype was seen at least ten times. The chain uses TRBV20-1 and TRBJ1-1; possible D gene TRBD1, 5 bases. CDR3 size: 14 residues. The ends were cut back, 3 bases at V and 1 base at J, with 12 bases in the middle. Germline assignment: CDR1 DFQATT and CDR2 SNEGSKA (reference sequence). The CDR3 loop reads CSASTGLPNTEAFF. The CDR3 DNA reads TGCAGTGCTAGTACAGGACTCCCGAACACTGAAGCTTTCTTT.

This clonotype was detected ten times or more. The CDR3 sequence: CASSLVRWGEAFF. The CDR3 DNA is TGTGCCAGCAGTTTAGTGCGGTGGGGTGAAGCTTTCTTT. The chain has TRBV12-3 or TRBV12-4 and TRBJ1-1, with D uncertain. CDR3 size: 13 residues. With 1 base removed from V and 7 bases from J, the gap between germline ends came to 10 bases.

This clonotype was found many times. The V and J genes are TRBV29-1 and TRBJ2-7; D is perhaps TRBD2 (6 bases). This CDR3 is 12 amino acids long. Germline values: CDR1 SQVTM, CDR2 ANQGSEA. The V end lost 6 bases, the J end lost 3 bases, and 12 bases lay between the germline ends. The CDR3 DNA is TGCAGCGTCAAGGAGGGAATCTACGAGCAGTACTTC. This gives the protein CSVKEGIYEQYF.

With regard to this clonotype: An end of the junction does not agree with germline; a read error may underlie this. The chain joins TRBV6-1 to TRBJ1-3; D may be TRBD1 (5 bases). The germline V gene has CDR1 MNHNS and CDR2 SASEGT. This CDR3 region has 14 residues. This CDR3 reads CASTGQRSGNTISF. In DNA form, the CDR3 reads TGTGCCAGCACCGGACAAAGGTCTGGAAACACCATATCTTTT.

This clonotype was detected ten times or more. J is TRBJ1-2 and V is TRBV7-2; D gene unclear. Trimming pared 5 bases from V and 7 bases from J, leaving 8 bases between. Per the germline V gene, CDR1 is SGHTA and CDR2 is FQGNSA. CDR3 length: 11 residues. CDR3 nucleotides: TGTGCCAGCAGCAGCCGCCTTGGCTACACCTTC. Its translation is CASSSRLGYTF. The variable domain in full, completed from reference TRBV7-2 and TRBJ1-2, reads GAGVSQSPSNKVTEKGKDVELRCDPISGHTALYWYRQSLGQGLEFLIYFQGNSAPDKSGLPSDRFSAERTGGSVSTLTIQRTQQEDSAVYLCASSSRLGYTFGSGTRLTVV.

At least ten counts were recorded for this clonotype. The V and J genes are TRBV5-1 and TRBJ2-7; 8 bases agree with TRBD1. Per the germline V gene, CDR1 is SGHRS and CDR2 is YFSETQ. The CDR3 spans 13 residues. V shed 7 bases, J shed 4 bases, and the junction held 7 bases outside the gene matches. CDR3 sequence reads: CASRWDRNYEQYF. Written as DNA, the CDR3 is TGCGCCAGCCGCTGGGACAGGAATTACGAGCAGTACTTC.

About this clonotype itself: Since a much larger clone is just one base distant, this may be a read error. This chain connects TRBV5-1 to TRBJ2-5; no definite D call. Germline V lookup: CDR1 SGHRS, CDR2 YFSETQ. CDR3 length equals 13 residues. The CDR3 bases are TGCGCCAGCAGCTTGGACATCAAAGAGACCCGGTACTTC. This translates into CASSLDIKETRYF.

There are many counts of this clonotype. This chain uses TRBV10-3 with TRBJ2-7; unclear D gene. The CDR3 loop spans 12 amino acids. Germline V gene data show CDR1 as ENHRY and CDR2 as SYGVKD. The V and J ends lost 6 bases and 2 bases respectively, with 8 bases between them. The CDR3 loop is CAIRDNTYEQYF. The CDR3 nucleotides read TGTGCCATCAGGGATAATACCTACGAGCAGTACTTC.

This clonotype has ten or more counts. The V call is TRBV5-1, the J call TRBJ2-3; a weak D match, TRBD2 (6 bases). CDR3 length: 16 residues. V was cut by 3 bases and J by 0 bases, with 14 bases left in between. CDR1 and CDR2 from the germline V gene are SGHRS and YFSETQ. This chain's CDR3 is CASSWELASSTDTQYF. CDR3 nucleotides: TGCGCCAGCAGCTGGGAACTAGCATCTAGCACAGATACGCAGTATTTT.

This clonotype was detected ten times or more. The chain combines TRBV12-3 or TRBV12-4 with TRBJ2-7; possible D gene TRBD1, 6 bases. V dropped 6 bases and J dropped 0 bases, with 12 bases sitting between them. The CDR3 sequence is 14 residues long. Here the CDR3 reads CASSTTGGSYEQYF. The CDR3 coding sequence is TGTGCCAGCAGCACGACAGGCGGCTCCTACGAGCAGTACTTC.

This chain links TRBV25-1 with TRBJ2-6, with 7 bases aligning to TRBD1. The CDR3 covers 18 residues. V gave up 2 bases and J gave up 3 bases; unmatched junction bases: 10. Germline V gene sequence: CDR1 MGHDK, CDR2 SYGVNS. The DNA of the CDR3 is TGTGCCAGCAGTGAAAGAAGAGGGGGCGGCTTTGGGGCCAACGTCCTGACTTTC. Translating it yields CASSERRGGGFGANVLTF.

This clonotype came up many times. V is TRBV9 and J is TRBJ2-7; the D gene is possibly TRBD2 (5 bases). The V end lost 0 bases, the J end lost 0 bases, and 7 bases lay between the germline ends. The length of the CDR3 is 14 residues. The V gene's germline CDR1 is SGDLS and CDR2 YYNGEE. CDR3 in amino acids: CASSVGGSSYEQYF. In nucleotides, the CDR3 is TGTGCCAGCAGCGTAGGAGGGAGCTCCTACGAGCAGTACTTC.

This clonotype appeared many times. The V call is TRBV27, the J call TRBJ2-7; D may correspond to TRBD1 or TRBD2 (6 bases each). The germline gives CDR1 MNHEY, CDR2 SMNVEV (reference sequence). The V and J ends lost 3 bases and 9 bases respectively, with 21 bases between them. CDR3 length: 15 amino acids. CDR3 coding DNA: TGTGCCAGCAGTTTCGGAGGGGGTCCCCCCTATGGGCAGTACTTC. Its protein is CASSFGGGPPYGQYF.

This clonotype came up many times. The rearrangement links TRBV5-8 to TRBJ2-7; TRBD2 matches 10 bases. CDR3 length: 17 amino acids. V was pared by 7 bases and J by 2 bases, with 15 bases of the junction left unmatched. Germline CDR1 and CDR2: SGHTS and YDEGEE. The CDR3 reads CASDPGLAPWKTYEQYF. The CDR3 nucleotides are TGTGCCAGCGACCCGGGACTAGCGCCGTGGAAAACCTACGAGCAGTACTTC.

This clonotype appeared many times. The V and J genes are TRBV20-1 and TRBJ2-2, with TRBD2 identical over 10 bases. The CDR3 covers 16 residues. CDR1 and CDR2 (germline): DFQATT, SNEGSKA (reference sequence). V was clipped by 6 bases and J by 7 bases; unmatched bases: 14. The CDR3 loop reads CSAGTGLAGVRGELFF. The CDR3 nucleotides are TGCAGTGCCGGAACAGGGCTAGCGGGAGTTCGCGGGGAGCTGTTTTTT.

In the case of this clonotype: The CDR3 does not end in the conserved phenylalanine or tryptophan, so this is likely a read error. The chain employs TRBV5-1 and TRBJ2-1, with D tentatively TRBD1 (6 bases). V was pared by 1 base and J by 6 bases, with 11 bases between. The CDR3 runs to 14 residues. The germline V gene encodes CDR1 SGHRS and CDR2 YFSETQ. The CDR3 DNA reads as TGCGCCAGCAGCTTGACAGGGCTGGGCAATGAGCAGTTCATC. It codes for CASSLTGLGNEQFI.

Ten or more counts support this clonotype. The chain combines TRBV27 with TRBJ2-1, with D possibly matching TRBD1 (6 bases). V dropped 4 bases and J dropped 0 bases, with 13 bases sitting between them. Germline V CDR1 and CDR2: MNHEY, SMNVEV (reference sequence). The CDR3 runs 16 residues. CDR3 loop: CASSSKQGRSYNEQFF. As DNA, the CDR3 is TGTGCCAGCAGTTCCAAACAGGGCCGCTCCTACAATGAGCAGTTCTTC.

J is TRBJ2-7 and V is TRBV20-1; D is perhaps TRBD1 or TRBD2 (5 bases each). V lost 3 bases and J 4 bases, leaving 19 bases between the germline ends. This CDR3 region has 15 residues. Germline CDR1 DFQATT, CDR2 SNEGSKA (reference sequence). The CDR3 DNA follows: TGCAGTGCTAGCGCTACGGGAAGAGGGGATTACGAGCAGTACTTC. It translates to CSASATGRGDYEQYF.

This clonotype was picked up many times. V is TRBV7-8 and J is TRBJ2-1, with a possible D match to TRBD2 (5 bases). With 2 bases removed from V and 7 bases from J, the gap between germline ends came to 15 bases. Germline values: CDR1 SGHVS, CDR2 FQNEAQ. There are 15 residues in the CDR3. The CDR3 nucleotides read TGTGCCAGCAGCTTATTTGGAGGTGAAAGGAATGAGCAGTTCTTC. Encoded protein: CASSLFGGERNEQFF.

This clonotype was recorded at least ten times. The chain links TRBV28 to TRBJ1-5; the match to TRBD1 covers 11 bases. V was pared by 3 bases and J by 6 bases, with 4 bases of the junction left unmatched. The CDR3 extends over 15 amino acids. CDR1 and CDR2 (germline): MDHEN, SYDVKM. CDR3 sequence: CASSLGQGDSQPQHF. Here the CDR3 DNA reads TGTGCCAGCAGTTTGGGACAGGGGGATAGTCAGCCCCAGCATTTT. Drawing the rest from reference TRBV28 and TRBJ1-5, the complete variable domain is DVKVTQSSRYLVKRTGEKVFLECVQDMDHENMFWYRQDPGLGLRLIYFSYDVKMKEKGDIPEGYSVSREKKERFSLILESASTNQTSMYLCASSLGQGDSQPQHFGDGTRLSIL.

This clonotype was detected ten times or more. The V call is TRBV12-3 or TRBV12-4, the J call TRBJ2-7; a weak D match, TRBD1 (5 bases). V was clipped by 2 bases and J by 9 bases, with 17 bases between them. CDR3 length: 14 residues. CDR3 coding DNA: TGTGCCAGCAGTTTAAGGGGCGTGAATCCAGTGCAGTACTTC. Translating it yields CASSLRGVNPVQYF.

This clonotype has at least ten counts. The rearrangement links TRBV5-1 to TRBJ2-3; 14 nucleotides line up with TRBD2. V dropped 2 bases and J dropped 0; count of bases not matched to a gene: 5. The CDR3 totals 18 residues. Germline CDR1 reads SGHRS; CDR2 reads YFSETQ. Here the CDR3 reads CASSFGLAGGLSTDTQYF. CDR3 in DNA: TGCGCCAGCAGCTTCGGACTAGCGGGGGGACTTAGCACAGATACGCAGTATTTT.

The sample holds many counts of this clonotype. This rearrangement joins TRBV10-3 to TRBJ1-6; tentatively, D is TRBD1 (6 bases). The CDR3 consists of 14 residues. Germline V gene data show CDR1 as ENHRY and CDR2 as SYGVKD. The V end was cut by 6 bases, the J end by 6 bases, with 12 bases between. CDR3 DNA: TGTGCCATCAGAGATACAGGGAGTAATTCACCCCTCCACTTT. Its protein product is CAIRDTGSNSPLHF.

This clonotype was seen repeatedly, ten times or more. The chain joins TRBV7-2 to TRBJ1-2, with 7 bases lining up with TRBD1. Germline lookup yields CDR1 SGHTA and CDR2 FQGNSA. The CDR3 is 12 residues long. V dropped 5 bases and J dropped 6; count of bases not matched to a gene: 3. CDR3 DNA: TGTGCCAGCAGCCCAACAGGGGATGGCTACACCTTC. Its protein is CASSPTGDGYTF.

For this clonotype: One base away lies a much larger clone, so this may be a sequencing read error. In this CDR3 the conserved last residue, phenylalanine or tryptophan, is missing, so a read error is likely. The V call is TRBV12-3 or TRBV12-4, the J call TRBJ2-3, with D maybe TRBD1 (5 bases). V was pared by 7 bases and J by 1 base, with 12 bases between. This CDR3 has 14 residues. The DNA of the CDR3 is TGTGCCAGCATGCTACAGGACCGCACAGATACGCAGTATTCT. Its protein is CASMLQDRTDTQYS.